The clone carrying this T cell receptor beta chain was seen many times. What it binds is not known. This sample was included in a study of molecular identifiers for immune sequencing clone quantification. Whole-study results and caveats: Clone sizes could be underestimated for highly expanded clones when identical TCR molecules share a barcode.

Library preparation followed earlier protocols using designated TCR primers. TCRdb reprocessed the PCR reads via MiXCR and lists one record per CDR3 protein. Of 300,000 to 350,000 distinct CDR3 sequences in the sample, 20% to 25% are singletons; the top ten hold about 0.81%. CDR1 and CDR2 from the germline V gene are MNHEY and SMNVEV (reference sequence). The V gene lost 4 bases and the J gene lost 6 bases, with 5 bases spanning the gap. The CDR3 loop spans 11 amino acids. V gene TRBV27 combines with J gene TRBJ2-3; D might be TRBD1 (5 bases). This TCR was sampled from a human donor in good health. Some libraries in this study had Jurkat cell RNA spiked in. The sample comprised naive CD8+ T cells from blood, with Jurkat cell RNA spiked in. As to subset: FACS-sorted CD8+CD4-CCR7+CD45RA+ naive T cells. In nucleotides, the CDR3 is TGTGCCAGCAGTTGGGGCGATACGCAGTATTTT. Protein product: CASSWGDTQYF.